Below, 5 T cell receptor beta chains from the same sample are listed, as sequenced in a study of blood T cell repertoires in COVID-19. Assay: immunoSEQ multiplex PCR; the TCRdb copy retains only in-frame clones and omits some. The data contain roughly 200,000 clones, 80% to 90% of them singletons. Sequencing was done on a sample of peripheral blood. Every receptor here comes from a man between 60 and 75 years old with acute or convalescent COVID-19.

This clone was detected ten times or more. The V and J genes are TRBV7-3 and TRBJ2-5, with 9 bases identical to TRBD1. V gave up 2 bases and J gave up 4 bases; unmatched junction bases: 2. CDR1 SGHTA and CDR2 FQGTGA come from the germline V gene. This CDR3 has 14 residues. CDR3: CASSLDRGGETQYF. The CDR3 bases are TGTGCCAGCAGCTTAGACAGGGGGGGAGAGACCCAGTACTTC.

In this sample, this clone turned up a few times. The chain links TRBV24-1 to TRBJ2-1, with a tentative D call TRBD2 (5 bases). V was clipped by 4 bases and J by 0 bases, with 6 bases between them. This CDR3 comprises 14 residues. Looked up from germline, CDR1 is KGHDR and CDR2 is SFDVKD. CDR3 DNA: TGTGCCACCAGTGAGGCGGGCTCCTACAATGAGCAGTTCTTC. It translates to CATSEAGSYNEQFF.

The chain uses TRBV7-3 and TRBJ2-1; D may be TRBD2 (5 bases). The germline CDR1 and CDR2 sequences are SGHTA and FQGTGA. Trimming pared 0 bases from V and 4 bases from J, leaving 10 bases between. The CDR3 extends over 15 amino acids. CDR3 amino acids: CASSLTHSGYNEQFF. The CDR3 DNA follows: TGTGCCAGCAGCTTAACCCATTCGGGATACAATGAGCAGTTCTTC.

The chain uses TRBV18 and TRBJ2-3, with TRBD2 identical over 9 bases. V shed 3 bases and J 6 bases; nucleotides not matched to a gene: 7. This CDR3 spans 15 amino acids. From germline, CDR1 is KGHSH and CDR2 LQKENI. CDR3 nucleotides: TGTGCCAGCTCACCGGGCGGGAGGGCCTGGGATACGCAGTATTTT. Its translation: CASSPGGRAWDTQYF.

This clone was observed a handful of times. The V gene is TRBV10-3, the J gene TRBJ2-6; D remains ambiguous. Trimming pared 1 base from V and 0 bases from J, leaving 7 bases between. Germline assignment: CDR1 ENHRY and CDR2 SYGVKD. The CDR3 has 16 residues. CDR3 DNA: TGTGCCATCAGTGAGTTGGTACACTCTGGGGCCAACGTCCTGACTTTC. Its protein product is CAISELVHSGANVLTF.